What follows are 23 T cell receptor beta chains derived from one specimen sequenced in a study of post-analysis software for immune sequencing data. No antigens are known for them. Prepared TCR beta cDNA libraries contained unique molecular identifiers. TCRdb re-derived calls from the PCR reads in MiXCR, one entry per CDR3 protein. The repertoire consists of fewer than 900,000 distinct CDR3 sequences, with roughly 46% occurring once and the leading ten covering roughly 4.9%. Study-wide points: Patients used roughly five TRBV segments, including TRBV5-6, TRBV5-1 and TRBV20-1, more often than controls.

What was sequenced was blood. The source of these receptors is a girl between 5 and 17 years old with multiple sclerosis.

This clonotype appeared once. CDR3 DNA sequence: TGTGCCAGCAGCTTCCCCCAAACAGATACGCAGTATTTT. Translation: CASSFPQTDTQYF. V and J are TRBV5-4 and TRBJ2-3; D is uncertain. CDR1 is SGHNT, CDR2 YYREEE, per germline (reference sequence). CDR3 length: 13 amino acids. Trimming pared 2 bases from V and 3 bases from J, leaving 7 bases between.

The chain links TRBV24-1 to TRBJ2-3; D gene uncertain. The length of the CDR3 is 13 residues. CDR1 and CDR2 (germline): KGHDR, SFDVKD. Trimming took 6 bases from V and 6 from J, leaving 12 bases between them. CDR3: CATSRQISDTQYF. The CDR3 DNA is TGTGCCACCAGTCGGCAAATATCGGATACGCAGTATTTT.

This sequence joins TRBV4-3 and TRBJ2-3, with D perhaps TRBD2 (5 bases). V lost 0 bases and J lost 0, with 16 bases in between. Per germline, CDR1 LGHNA and CDR2 YSLEER. CDR3 length: 18 amino acids. CDR3 sequence (DNA): TGCGCCAGCAGCCAAGAGGGGAGCCTAAGCCGAAGCACAGATACGCAGTATTTT. Protein sequence: CASSQEGSLSRSTDTQYF.

The genes are TRBV12-3 or TRBV12-4 and TRBJ2-5; possible D gene TRBD1, 5 bases. The better agreement between TRBJ2-7 and the DNA end casts doubt on the J call. The CDR3 extends over 13 amino acids. CDR3 sequence (DNA): TGTGCCAGCAGTGGGGCGACACCTGTCGAGCAGTACTTC. This codes for CASSGATPVEQYF.

For this clonotype: A junction end diverges from the germline sequence, so it may reflect a read error. The rearrangement links TRBV20-1 to TRBJ2-4, with D perhaps matching TRBD2 (6 bases). TRBJ2-7 matches the DNA end more closely, so the J call is doubtful. Per germline, CDR1 DFQATT and CDR2 SNEGSKA (reference sequence). This CDR3 contains 13 residues. The CDR3 sequence is CSVRRGTSGEQYF. The CDR3 DNA reads TGCAGTGTTAGACGGGGGACCTCGGGCGAGCAGTACTTC.

This clonotype was seen just once. The chain joins TRBV12-3 or TRBV12-4 to TRBJ2-3; D is unclear. Trimming shortened V by 4 bases and J by 2 bases, and 10 bases separated the two germline ends. CDR3 length: 14 amino acids. The CDR3 protein is CASSCESITDTQYF. The CDR3 DNA reads TGTGCCAGCAGTTGCGAGTCAATCACAGATACGCAGTATTTT.

V and J are TRBV29-1 and TRBJ2-1, with 12 bases aligning to TRBD2. The CDR3 extends over 15 amino acids. CDR1 is SQVTM, CDR2 ANQGSEA, per germline. The V and J ends lost 6 bases and 1 base, in that order; junction bases with no gene match: 4. CDR3 sequence (DNA): TGCAGCGTGAACGGACTAGCGGGATCCTACAATGAGCAGTTCTTC. Its protein is CSVNGLAGSYNEQFF.

This clonotype came up a few times. J is TRBJ1-4 and V is TRBV6-5; no clear D gene. Germline-derived CDR1 and CDR2 are MNHEY and SVGAGI. This CDR3 region has 14 residues. Trimming stripped 6 bases from V and 5 bases from J, with 13 bases between. CDR3 nucleotides: TGTGCCAGCAGCTCCGGGGTAGAGAATGAAAAACTGTTTTTT. Amino acid sequence: CASSSGVENEKLFF.

This clonotype was observed a handful of times. This chain links TRBV6-5 with TRBJ1-2; weak D call: TRBD1 (5 bases). The germline V and J ends were trimmed by 2 bases and 7 bases, with 14 bases remaining between them. This CDR3 has 14 amino acids. Germline CDR1 reads MNHEY; CDR2 reads SVGAGI. CDR3 in DNA: TGTGCCAGCAGTTACCGGCAGGGAACTGGTGGCTACACCTTC. It specifies CASSYRQGTGGYTF.

This clonotype showed up just once. V gene TRBV19 combines with J gene TRBJ2-1; 7 bases map to TRBD2. CDR3 size: 16 residues. V shed 5 bases and J 2 bases; nucleotides not matched to a gene: 9. Germline V lookup: CDR1 LNHDA, CDR2 SQIVND (reference sequence). CDR3 sequence reads: CASSPLAGSAYNEQFF. CDR3 nucleotide sequence: TGTGCCAGTAGTCCCTTAGCGGGCTCTGCCTACAATGAGCAGTTCTTC.

This clonotype was observed a handful of times. V and J are TRBV20-1 and TRBJ1-1; tentatively, D is TRBD1 (6 bases). The CDR3 totals 14 residues. With 3 bases removed from V and 1 base from J, the gap between germline ends came to 12 bases. Germline V gives CDR1 DFQATT, CDR2 SNEGSKA (reference sequence). Here the CDR3 DNA reads TGCAGTGCTAGCGGGGGGCTCGCGAACACTGAAGCTTTCTTT. This translates into CSASGGLANTEAFF.

V gene TRBV18 combines with J gene TRBJ2-1; TRBD2 might be the D (6 bases). Germline-derived CDR1 and CDR2 are KGHSH and LQKENI. There are 17 residues in the CDR3. V was pared by 2 bases and J by 0 bases, with 14 bases between. CDR3 sequence (DNA): TGTGCCAGCTCACCAAGGAGGGGCGAGAGCTCCTACAATGAGCAGTTCTTC. Translated: CASSPRRGESSYNEQFF.

This clonotype was found a few times. The chain is built from TRBV15 and TRBJ2-3; D unresolved. In germline, CDR1 is LNHNV, CDR2 YYDKDF (reference sequence). CDR3 length equals 14 residues. Trimming stripped 0 bases from V and 4 bases from J, with 8 bases between. The CDR3 loop reads CATSRDPGPDTQYF. As DNA, the CDR3 is TGTGCCACCAGCAGAGATCCAGGCCCAGATACGCAGTATTTT.

The table lists this clonotype with a few counts. This chain connects TRBV6-5 to TRBJ1-5; no reliable D call. The germline gives CDR1 MNHEY, CDR2 SVGAGI. Trimming pared 6 bases from V and 2 bases from J, leaving 14 bases between. This CDR3 contains 15 residues. The CDR3 bases are TGTGCCAGCAGGCAAGTGCCTCTTGGCAATCAGCCCCAGCATTTT. It codes for CASRQVPLGNQPQHF.

CDR3: CASSQAGTSELRDTQYF. The CDR3 coding sequence is TGTGCCAGCAGCCAGGCAGGGACTAGCGAACTTCGGGATACGCAGTATTTT. V and J are TRBV12-3 or TRBV12-4 and TRBJ2-3; 10 bases are shared with TRBD2. This CDR3 contains 17 residues. V shed 6 bases, J shed 6 bases, and the junction held 15 bases outside the gene matches.

The gene calls are TRBV20-1 and TRBJ1-1; 9 bases align to TRBD1. The trim removed 5 bases at V and 10 bases at J, leaving 14 bases unmatched. Germline lookup yields CDR1 DFQATT and CDR2 SNEGSKA (reference sequence). This CDR3 contains 14 residues. CDR3: CSARPGQGPSGAFF. The CDR3, as DNA: TGCAGTGCTCGGCCAGGACAGGGGCCTTCTGGAGCTTTCTTT.

J is TRBJ2-7 and V is TRBV27, with TRBD2 as a possible D gene (5 bases). Germline values: CDR1 MNHEY, CDR2 SMNVEV (reference sequence). Trimming removed 2 bases from V and 1 base from J, with 12 bases in between. The CDR3 is 15 amino acids. CDR3 DNA sequence: TGTGCCAGCAGTTTAAGCCAAACGGGGTCCTACGAGCAGTACTTC. Residues: CASSLSQTGSYEQYF.

This chain links TRBV2 with TRBJ2-7, with D perhaps assigned TRBD1 or TRBD2 (5 bases each). The DNA matches TRBJ2-5 better at its end, which makes the J call doubtful. Germline CDR1 SNHLY, CDR2 FYNNEI. This CDR3 comprises 13 residues. Here the CDR3 reads CASRRTGTETQYF. CDR3 DNA sequence: TGTGCCAGCAGGAGGACCGGGACGGAGACCCAGTACTTC.

J is TRBJ2-7 and V is TRBV11-1; TRBD1 or TRBD2 may be the D gene (5 bases each). Trimming left V 7 bases short and J 3 bases short, with 16 bases between. The germline V gene encodes CDR1 SGHAT and CDR2 FQDESV (reference sequence). The CDR3 extends over 14 amino acids. CDR3: CASTFRDGDYEQYF. The CDR3 region has the DNA TGTGCCAGCACCTTTAGGGACGGAGACTACGAGCAGTACTTC.

The rearrangement joins TRBV11-2 to TRBJ2-1; D uncertain. Looked up from germline, CDR1 is SGHAT and CDR2 is FQNNGV. V dropped 3 bases and J dropped 8 bases, with 17 bases sitting between them. This CDR3 comprises 15 residues. The CDR3 DNA sequence: TGTGCCAGCAGCTTTGGCGAGAGACTGGGTTATGAGCAGTTCTTC. It codes for CASSFGERLGYEQFF. Based on the CDR3 plus reference TRBV11-2 and TRBJ2-1, the full variable domain is EAGVAQSPRYKIIEKRQSVAFWCNPISGHATLYWYQQILGQGPKLLIQFQNNGVVDDSQLPKDRFSAERLKGVDSTLKIQPAKLEDSAVYLCASSFGERLGYEQFFGPGTRLTVL.

This clonotype was detected only a few times. The chain joins TRBV7-2 to TRBJ2-3, with TRBD2 matching 9 bases. CDR3 length: 15 amino acids. CDR1 SGHTA and CDR2 FQGNSA come from the germline V gene. The J segment lost 2 bases and the V segment lost 4 bases, leaving 4 bases of the junction unmatched. The CDR3 DNA reads TGTGCCAGCAGCTCCAGACTAGCGGCCACAGATACGCAGTATTTT. This translates into CASSSRLAATDTQYF.

The sample holds one count of this clonotype. The rearrangement uses TRBV7-9 and TRBJ2-7, with 8 bases identical to TRBD1. Germline V gives CDR1 SEHNR, CDR2 FQNEAQ (reference sequence). There are 13 residues in the CDR3. After removal of 5 bases from V and 2 bases from J, the junction contained 2 bases not matched to a gene. This CDR3 is CASSGDRPYEQYF. The DNA of the CDR3 is TGTGCCAGCAGCGGGGACAGGCCCTACGAGCAGTACTTC.

The V and J genes are TRBV29-1 and TRBJ1-2; D not certain. The V gene's germline CDR1 is SQVTM and CDR2 ANQGSEA. The V and J ends lost 1 base and 10 bases respectively, with 4 bases between them. The CDR3 loop spans 9 amino acids. This CDR3 is CSVEGAYTF. CDR3 coding DNA: TGCAGCGTTGAAGGGGCCTACACCTTC.